One T cell receptor beta chain is described in this entry. The record originates from a study of blood T cell repertoires in COVID-19. For the study at large: Material from acute and convalescent COVID-19 was sourced from the United States, Italy and Spain. In each case, the material was cDNA or gDNA derived from T cells, B-cell-depleted T cells, or PBMCs.

In the study's own analysis: Reference gene primer amplification gave nucleated cell count estimates. The table came from immunoSEQ multiplex PCR; TCRdb's copy has only in-frame clones and leaves some out. V, J and clone size are taken as reported in that table, and D and trimming were inferred from the DNA itself. The data contain some 210,000 clones, approximately 90% of them seen just once; the ten biggest clones take up under 1.5%. Trimming pared 1 base from V and 0 bases from J, leaving 8 bases between. Germline CDR1 SGHKS, CDR2 YYEKEE (reference sequence). The CDR3 runs 16 residues. This chain connects TRBV5-5 to TRBJ1-6, with no clear D. Sequenced input: peripheral blood. The source of this sequence is a man younger than 40 with acute or convalescent COVID-19. This chain's CDR3 is CASSLSRNSYNSPLHF. DNA for the CDR3: TGTGCCAGCAGCTTGAGTAGAAACTCCTATAATTCACCCCTCCACTTT.